This T cell receptor beta chain was obtained from a study of blood T cell repertoires in COVID-19. On the study more broadly: The origin of the acute and convalescent COVID-19 samples was the United States, Italy and Spain. PBMCs, B-cell-depleted T cells, or T cells were the source of the cDNA or gDNA that made up the material.

Germline V CDR1 and CDR2: SGHDN, FVKESK. V lost 3 bases to trimming and J lost 4 bases, with 6 bases between them. The CDR3 is 12 amino acids. Source study methods: Reference gene primer amplification gave estimated nucleated cell counts. Profiling relied on immunoSEQ multiplex PCR, and the TCRdb table lists in-frame clones only, not all of them. The V and J calls and clone size were taken over from that table, and D and trimming were inferred from the DNA. The table has tens of thousands of clones, over 65% seen once. The clonotype was recovered from a woman in her seventies with acute or convalescent COVID-19. The sequenced sample was peripheral blood. V gene TRBV14 combines with J gene TRBJ1-2; no definite D call. CDR3 amino acids: CASSQGLYGYTF. CDR3 bases: TGTGCCAGCAGCCAGGGCCTCTATGGCTACACCTTC. The variable domain in full, completed from reference TRBV14 and TRBJ1-2, reads EAGVTQFPSHSVIEKGQTVTLRCDPISGHDNLYWYRRVMGKEIKFLLHFVKESKQDESGMPNNRFLAERTGGTYSTLKVQPAELEDSGVYFCASSQGLYGYTFGSGTRLTVV.